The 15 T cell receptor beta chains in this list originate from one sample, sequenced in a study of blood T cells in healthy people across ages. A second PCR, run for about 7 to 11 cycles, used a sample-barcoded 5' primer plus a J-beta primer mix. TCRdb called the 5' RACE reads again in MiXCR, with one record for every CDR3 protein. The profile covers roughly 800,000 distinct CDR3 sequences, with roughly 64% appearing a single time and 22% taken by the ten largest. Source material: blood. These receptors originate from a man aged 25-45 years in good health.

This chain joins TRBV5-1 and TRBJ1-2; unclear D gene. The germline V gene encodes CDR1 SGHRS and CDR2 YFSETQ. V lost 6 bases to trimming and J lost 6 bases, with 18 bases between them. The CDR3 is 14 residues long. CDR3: CASKVGITVDGYTF. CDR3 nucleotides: TGCGCCAGCAAGGTAGGGATAACGGTGGATGGCTACACCTTC.

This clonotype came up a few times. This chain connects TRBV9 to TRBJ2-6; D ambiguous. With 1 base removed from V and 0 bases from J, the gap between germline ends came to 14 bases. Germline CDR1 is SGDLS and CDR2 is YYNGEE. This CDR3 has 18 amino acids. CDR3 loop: CASSVNNKNHSGANVLTF. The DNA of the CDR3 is TGTGCCAGCAGCGTAAATAATAAGAACCACTCTGGGGCCAACGTCCTGACTTTC.

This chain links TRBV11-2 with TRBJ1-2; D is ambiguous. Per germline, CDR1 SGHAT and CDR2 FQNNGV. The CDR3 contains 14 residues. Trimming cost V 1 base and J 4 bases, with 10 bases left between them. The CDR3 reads CASSLVGETYGYTF. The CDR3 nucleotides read TGTGCCAGCAGCTTAGTGGGAGAGACCTATGGCTACACCTTC.

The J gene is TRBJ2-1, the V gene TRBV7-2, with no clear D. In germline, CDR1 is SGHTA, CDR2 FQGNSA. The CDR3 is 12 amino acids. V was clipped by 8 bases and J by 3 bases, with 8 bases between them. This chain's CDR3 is CASGLDYNEQFF. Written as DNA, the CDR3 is TGTGCCAGCGGGTTAGACTACAATGAGCAGTTCTTC.

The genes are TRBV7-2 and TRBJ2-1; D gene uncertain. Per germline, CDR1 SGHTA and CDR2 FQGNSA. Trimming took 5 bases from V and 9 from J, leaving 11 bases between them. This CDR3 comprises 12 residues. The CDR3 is CASSPTVREQFF. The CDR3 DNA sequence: TGTGCCAGCAGCCCGACCGTTCGTGAGCAGTTCTTC.

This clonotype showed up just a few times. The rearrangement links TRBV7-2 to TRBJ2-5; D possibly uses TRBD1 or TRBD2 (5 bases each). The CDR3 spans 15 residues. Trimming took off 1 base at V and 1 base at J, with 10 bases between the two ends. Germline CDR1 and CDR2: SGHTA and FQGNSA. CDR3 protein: CASSLGRDGQETQYF. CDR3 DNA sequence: TGTGCCAGCAGCTTAGGCCGGGACGGCCAAGAGACCCAGTACTTC.

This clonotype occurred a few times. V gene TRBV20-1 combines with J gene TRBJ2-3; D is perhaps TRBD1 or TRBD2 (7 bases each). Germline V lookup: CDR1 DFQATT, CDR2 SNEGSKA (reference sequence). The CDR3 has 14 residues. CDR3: CTIGGGTGGDTQYF. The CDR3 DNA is TGCACCATAGGGGGCGGGACGGGAGGAGATACGCAGTATTTT.

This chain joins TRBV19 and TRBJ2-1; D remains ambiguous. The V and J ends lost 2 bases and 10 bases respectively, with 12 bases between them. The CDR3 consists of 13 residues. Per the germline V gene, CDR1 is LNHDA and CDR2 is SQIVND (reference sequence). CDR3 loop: CASSISPGQEQFF. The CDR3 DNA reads TGTGCCAGTAGTATATCCCCGGGTCAGGAGCAGTTCTTC.

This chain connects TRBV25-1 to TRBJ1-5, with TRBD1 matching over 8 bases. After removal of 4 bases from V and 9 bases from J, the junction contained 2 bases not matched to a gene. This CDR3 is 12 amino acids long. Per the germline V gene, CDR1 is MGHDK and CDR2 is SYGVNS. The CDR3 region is CASSGTGWPQHF. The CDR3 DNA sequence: TGTGCCAGCAGTGGGACAGGGTGGCCCCAGCATTTT.

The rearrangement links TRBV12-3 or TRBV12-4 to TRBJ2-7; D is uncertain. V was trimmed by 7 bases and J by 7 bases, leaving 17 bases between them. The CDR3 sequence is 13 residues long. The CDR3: CASNSFGQQEQYF. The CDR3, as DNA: TGTGCCAGCAATAGTTTCGGCCAACAGGAGCAGTACTTC.

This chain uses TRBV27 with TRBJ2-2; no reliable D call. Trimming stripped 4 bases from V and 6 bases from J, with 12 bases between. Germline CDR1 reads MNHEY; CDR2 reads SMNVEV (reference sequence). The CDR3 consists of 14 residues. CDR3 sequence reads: CASSSNSPAGELFF. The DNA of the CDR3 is TGTGCCAGCAGTTCTAACTCGCCGGCCGGGGAGCTGTTTTTT.

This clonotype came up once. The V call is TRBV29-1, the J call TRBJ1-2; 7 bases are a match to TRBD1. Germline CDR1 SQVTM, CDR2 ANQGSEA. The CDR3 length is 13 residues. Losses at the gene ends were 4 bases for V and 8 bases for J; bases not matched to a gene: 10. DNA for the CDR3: TGCAGCGTTGCGCAGGGGGAATCTCGCGGCTACACCTTC. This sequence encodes CSVAQGESRGYTF.

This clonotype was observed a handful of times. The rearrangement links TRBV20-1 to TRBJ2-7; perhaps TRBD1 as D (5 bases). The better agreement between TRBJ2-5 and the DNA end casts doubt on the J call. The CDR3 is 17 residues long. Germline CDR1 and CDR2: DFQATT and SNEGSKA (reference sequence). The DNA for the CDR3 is TGCAGTGCACGAACTCCGTTGGCGATACTGAAGGGGGAGACCCAGTACTTC. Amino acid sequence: CSARTPLAILKGETQYF.

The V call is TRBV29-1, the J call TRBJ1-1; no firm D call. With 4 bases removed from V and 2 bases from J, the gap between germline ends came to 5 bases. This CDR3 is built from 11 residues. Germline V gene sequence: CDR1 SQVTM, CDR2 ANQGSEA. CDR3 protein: CSVVLNTEAFF. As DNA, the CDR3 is TGCAGCGTTGTTCTAAACACTGAAGCTTTCTTT.

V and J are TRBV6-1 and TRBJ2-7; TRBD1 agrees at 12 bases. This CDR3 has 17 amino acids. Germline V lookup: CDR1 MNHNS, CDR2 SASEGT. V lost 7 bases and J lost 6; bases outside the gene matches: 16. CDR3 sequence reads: CASKELSWGQGAGEQYF. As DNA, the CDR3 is TGTGCCAGCAAAGAGCTTTCCTGGGGACAGGGGGCGGGCGAGCAGTACTTC.